These T cell receptor beta chains were read from a single sample in a study of shared T cell receptors in the human thymus. Only in-frame clones appear in the TCRdb table, and some are missing; sequencing was by immunoSEQ multiplex PCR. Among about 710,000 clones listed, around 87% were seen once. These data were also reused for a study on human thymus T cells.

The sequencing sample was made of thymocytes. All receptors derive from a boy in the first two years of life with a congenital heart defect. Each CDR3 is given with its conserved first and last residue. The size entry is marked missing in some rows and otherwise reads once, few, many or a size class.

v_gene,j_gene,abundance,CDR3aa
TRBV7-2,TRBJ2-7,.,CASSLSGLAGVYEQYF
TRBV19,TRBJ2-5,.,CASRQTGGETQYF
TRBV28,TRBJ1-4,.,CASIKGGSGEKLFF
TRBV13,TRBJ2-5,once,CASSLPRGIEETQYF
TRBV12-5,TRBJ2-7,.,CASGLPQDSPPYEQYF
TRBV5-6,TRBJ2-7,.,CASSLIAGPFYEQYF
TRBV9,TRBJ1-3,few,CASSVDRGGVSGNTIYF
TRBV7-9,TRBJ2-7,.,CASSLRTAPYEQYF
TRBV13,TRBJ2-5,.,CASSSHPLAGVGQETQYF
TRBV7-2,TRBJ2-7,.,CASSRRLAVSYEQYF
TRBV12-5,TRBJ1-4,.,CASRTLNEKLFF
TRBV5-4,TRBJ2-1,.,CASSLVGRGSYNEQFF
TRBV4-3,TRBJ2-3,.,CASSQAPGGAGTDTQYF
TRBV4-1,TRBJ1-2,.,CASSQDTGRGWGYTF
TRBV27,TRBJ2-7,.,CASSPLPRGVDYEQYF
TRBV27,TRBJ1-4,.,CASSPYLGQCQKLFF
TRBV4-1,TRBJ2-3,.,CASSRQAGGKDTQYF
TRBV28,TRBJ2-7,.,CASSLAGGSSSYEQYF
TRBV4-3,TRBJ2-7,.,CASSQDPQGGTYEQYF
TRBV9,TRBJ2-5,.,CASSVGRLAGGQTEYQETQYF
TRBV9,TRBJ1-2,.,CASSDSDRDIKLNYGYTF
TRBV10-3,TRBJ2-1,.,CAISVTTSGGYNEQFF
TRBV28,TRBJ1-1,.,CASRFGGGQNTEAFF
TRBV6-5,TRBJ1-2,.,CASSSAGSGYGYTF
TRBV28,TRBJ2-3,.,CASRYRDRASTDTQYF
TRBV6-5,TRBJ1-6,few,CASRKLQGRDSPLHF
TRBV19,TRBJ1-1,.,CASSTPLGQGVGGSNMNTEAFF
TRBV15,TRBJ2-1,.,CATSKARAGGWDEQFF
TRBV28,TRBJ1-2,.,CASSWGVAVRGYTF
TRBV2,TRBJ2-5,.,CASSHSRLAGSETQYF
TRBV25-1,TRBJ2-7,.,CASRGDRHSYEQYF
TRBV10-2,TRBJ2-1,.,CASSSSGPYNEQFF
TRBV2,TRBJ2-7,.,CASFASSYEQYF
TRBV5-1,TRBJ2-1,.,CASSLGLADEQFF
TRBV28,TRBJ2-7,.,CASSSTPSGRMSEQYF
TRBV29-1,TRBJ2-7,.,CSVTPLADTSYEQYF
TRBV9,TRBJ1-5,.,CASSVGGSSPQHF
TRBV5-1,TRBJ2-5,.,CASSLGLAGGFRTQETQYF
TRBV14,TRBJ1-1,.,CASSQGPSVGETEAFF
TRBV6-1,TRBJ1-2,.,CASSVTGTGVYGYTF
TRBV6-5,TRBJ1-6,.,CASSYTGNSYNSPLHF
TRBV9,TRBJ1-1,.,CASSRRTGNTEAFF
TRBV4-3,TRBJ2-7,.,CASSQNTTGDRYEQYF
TRBV5-6,TRBJ1-1,.,CASSLERDRRNTEAFF
TRBV7-7,TRBJ1-1,.,CASRESANTEAFF
TRBV27,TRBJ1-2,.,CASSLSGAKNYGYTF
TRBV27,TRBJ1-2,.,CASSKNPLRTGENYGYTF
TRBV7-9,TRBJ2-5,.,CASSSAGGLQETQYF
TRBV7-2,TRBJ2-3,.,CASSVPTSTDTQYF
TRBV7-9,TRBJ2-2,.,CASSPDRGWGWDTGELFF
TRBV5-6,TRBJ2-4,.,CASRTAAKNIQYF